This T cell receptor beta chain was captured by sequencing in a study of T-cell memory formation after mild COVID-19. This clonotype came up many times. TCRdb reprocessed the 5' RACE reads with MiXCR, giving one entry per CDR3 protein. The sample lists about 320,000 distinct CDR3 sequences, 13% to 15% occurring once. This CDR3 has 14 amino acids. Deletions cut 4 bases from V and 6 bases from J, with 16 bases between. CDR1 is SGHRS and CDR2 is YFSETQ in the germline V gene. V is TRBV5-1 and J is TRBJ1-2, with a weak D call TRBD1 (5 bases). The specimen was PBMCs or a T cell subset sorted from them (not recorded which). This TCR derives from a man between 18 and 29 years old who had mild COVID-19 (a few samples of this study predate the infection). Cell type and time point are not known. In DNA form, the CDR3 reads TGCGCCAGCAGCGTCGAAGGCAAGGGACATGGCTACACCTTC. Protein: CASSVEGKGHGYTF.